The sequence of this T cell receptor (beta chain) was determined in a study of CXCR4 blockade with PD-1 therapy in pancreatic cancer (dated by TCRdb to between 2019 and 2020). For the study in its entirety: The study combined multiplex immunohistochemistry and TCRbeta immunosequencing of resected pancreatic ductal adenocarcinoma with ex vivo slice culture testing PD-1 and CXCR4 blockade. To look at intratumoral heterogeneity, the researchers TCR-sequenced two geographically distinct regions from each of roughly 6 tumors. Broader findings and caveats from the paper: Because only TCRbeta chains were sequenced, true antigen-specificity overlap of convergent dominant clones was left unconfirmed pending paired alpha-beta single-cell sequencing. A strong correlation was found between the frequency of an amino acid clone and the number of distinct nucleotide rearrangements encoding that clone, which suggests convergent selection driven by common tumor antigens. Although tumors showed clonal expansion, with a mean productive clonality of 0.14 compared with over 0.045 in healthy blood, clonality was not correlated with survival.

Reading the germline V gene gives CDR1 SNHLY and CDR2 FYNNEI. The CDR3 numbers 16 residues from cysteine through phenylalanine. Left in the record is the CDR3 DNA by itself, 48 bases read in frame from the first base. V is reduced by 4 bases and J by 0 bases, leaving a spacing of 13 bases between them. None of the patients whose archived tumor blocks were used had received neoadjuvant therapy prior to resection. For the preserved-tissue arm, the study drew on about 32 surgical resection samples taken from around 25 pancreatic ductal adenocarcinoma patients who had not been treated previously. For the resection arm, DNA was extracted from ten 5-micron curls of FFPE tumor adjacent to the multiplex immunohistochemistry slide. The immunoSEQ Assay at Adaptive Biotechnologies was used to immunosequence TCRbeta CDR3 regions from the extracted DNA. Per the original workflow: To quantify the absolute abundance of each unique TCRbeta CDR3, sequences were collapsed and filtered. Clonality, calculated using only productive in-frame rearrangements, was defined as 1 minus Pielou's evenness. For regional overlap, the top 100 nucleotide rearrangements were followed across paired samples, and the Morisita index was used to compare paired samples against unrelated samples. The immunoSEQ Rearrangement Details tool was used to assess whether nucleotide rearrangements converged onto identical amino acid sequences. The table was pulled from immuneACCESS by TCRdb, which kept in-frame rearrangements only. Such tables lose some clones; where checked, under half of the loss comes from unresolved V genes, and the rest has no known cause. V, J and clone size reflect that table, while D and trimming were determined from the DNA. The sample table lists about 15,000 clones, 72% of them with a count of one. Of the sample, 4.5% to 7.5% is held by the ten largest clones.

Comments on this clone: This clone's antigen is unknown. Base qualities are not provided; no much larger clone lies one nucleotide away.

The chain couples TRBV2 to TRBJ1-3; the D gene remains uncertain. The sample consisted of tumor tissue. The TCR sequence derives from a human donor with pancreatic ductal adenocarcinoma. CDR3 region: CASSVRRSYSGNTIYF. At the DNA level, the sequence is TGTGCCAGCAGTGTCCGGCGGTCGTACTCTGGAAACACCATATATTTT.